The next 3 T cell receptor beta chains were all read from a single sample in a study of Graves' ophthalmopathy and Graves' hyperthyroidism (dated by TCRdb to between 2018 and 2020). The data were produced on an Illumina HiSeq 2000. For repertoire sequencing, TCR beta CDR3 regions were amplified from RNA transcripts. The first round of RT-PCR was done with HTBI primers and the Qiagen OneStep RT-PCR kit, and was followed by a second round of multiplex PCR, then size selection and purification. TCRdb reworked the public reads: Q25 trimming with fastp, MiXCR clone assembly, productive beta chains retained. Entries that share a CDR3 protein sequence are merged under the most common genes and DNA. This sample gives 300,000 to 400,000 distinct CDR3 sequences in total; about 17% of them show up just once. The top ten constitute about 2.4% of the sample. The sequencing sample was made of peripheral blood. The receptor set was obtained from an adult woman with stable Graves' hyperthyroidism.

This clonotype came up many times. This chain uses TRBV30 with TRBJ1-2, with D possibly being TRBD1 (5 bases). Germline loops: CDR1 GTSNPN, CDR2 SVGIG (reference sequence). The V gene lost 0 bases and the J gene lost 3 bases, with 8 bases spanning the gap. CDR3 length: 13 amino acids. Written as DNA, the CDR3 is TGTGCCTGGAGTGTTGGAGGGGACTATGGCTACACCTTC. This encodes CAWSVGGDYGYTF.

In its sample, this clonotype was seen once. Germline is not matched at one junction end, which may reflect a read error. This sequence joins TRBV12-3 or TRBV12-4 and TRBJ2-5, with TRBD2 matching 8 bases. The CDR3 contains 15 residues. In DNA, the CDR3 is TGTGCCAGCAGTATAGCGGGATCCCTGGTAGGGACCCAGTACTTC. Translation: CASSIAGSLVGTQYF.

This clonotype showed up just once. V usage is TRBV7-8 and J usage is TRBJ1-1; a possible D gene is TRBD1 (5 bases). CDR3 size: 12 residues. The V end was cut by 1 base, the J end by 10 bases, with 10 bases between. The germline CDR1 and CDR2 sequences are SGHVS and FQNEAQ. The CDR3 sequence: CASSLGDSAAFF. As DNA, the CDR3 is TGTGCCAGCAGCTTAGGGGACTCGGCAGCTTTCTTT. Complete variable domain (other parts from reference TRBV7-8 and TRBJ1-1): GAGVSQSPRYKVAKRGQDVALRCDPISGHVSLFWYQQALGQGPEFLTYFQNEAQLDKSGLPSDRFFAERPEGSVSTLKIQRTQQEDSAVYLCASSLGDSAAFFGQGTRLTVV.